One T cell receptor (beta chain) is described in this entry. Its target is unknown. This sample stems from a study of cytomegalovirus exposure and HLA in healthy donors. Study-wide results and caveats: Specific recognition of CMV antigens was confirmed in vitro for a few chains (all CMV-associated).

The assay was immunoSEQ multiplex PCR, and TCRdb's table has in-frame clones only and misses some. The repertoire holds some 170,000 clones, with roughly 80% as singletons. The germline CDR1 and CDR2 sequences are ENHRY and SYGVKD. Losses at the gene ends were 10 bases for V and 5 bases for J; bases not matched to a gene: 6. The CDR3 runs 15 residues. The clonotype was recovered from a man aged 25 to 45 in good health and CMV-seropositive. The sample comprised PBMCs. The V call is TRBV10-3, the J call TRBJ2-3, with TRBD2 matching 16 bases. The CDR3 region has the DNA TGTGCCACGGGACTAGCGGGGGGGCAGGTAGATACGCAGTATTTT. It specifies CATGLAGGQVDTQYF.